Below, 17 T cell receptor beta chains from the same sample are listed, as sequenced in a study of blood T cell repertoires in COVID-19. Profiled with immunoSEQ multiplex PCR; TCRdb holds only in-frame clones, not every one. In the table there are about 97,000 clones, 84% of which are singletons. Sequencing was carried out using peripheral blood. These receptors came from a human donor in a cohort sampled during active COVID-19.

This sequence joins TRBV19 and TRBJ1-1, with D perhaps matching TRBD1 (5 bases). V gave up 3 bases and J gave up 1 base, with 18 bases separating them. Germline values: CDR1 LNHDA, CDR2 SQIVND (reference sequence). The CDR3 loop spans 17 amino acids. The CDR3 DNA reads TGTGCCAGTAGTATTTCGGGGGGAGGTCGAAGGAACACTGAAGCTTTCTTT. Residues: CASSISGGGRRNTEAFF.

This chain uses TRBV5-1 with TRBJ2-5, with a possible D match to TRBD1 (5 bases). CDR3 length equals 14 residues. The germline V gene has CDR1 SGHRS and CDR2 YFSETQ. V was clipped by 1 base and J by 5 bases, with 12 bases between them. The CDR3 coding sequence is TGCGCCAGCAGCTTGCGGCCAGCAGGGGAGACCCAGTACTTC. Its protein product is CASSLRPAGETQYF.

The CDR3 nucleotides read TGTGCCAGCAGCTTAGATCACTTACAGGGTGAAGCTTTCTTT. Translating it yields CASSLDHLQGEAFF. The rearrangement uses TRBV7-2 and TRBJ1-1; D perhaps matches TRBD1 (6 bases). This CDR3 has 14 residues. V lost 1 base and J 7 bases, leaving 13 bases between the germline ends. CDR1 SGHTA and CDR2 FQGNSA come from the germline V gene.

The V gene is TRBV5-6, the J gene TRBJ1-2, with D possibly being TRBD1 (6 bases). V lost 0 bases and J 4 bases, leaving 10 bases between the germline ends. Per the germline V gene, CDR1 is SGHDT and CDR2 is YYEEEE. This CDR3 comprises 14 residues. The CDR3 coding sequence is TGTGCCAGCAGCTTGGGGGCAGGGGCCTATGGCTACACCTTC. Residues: CASSLGAGAYGYTF.

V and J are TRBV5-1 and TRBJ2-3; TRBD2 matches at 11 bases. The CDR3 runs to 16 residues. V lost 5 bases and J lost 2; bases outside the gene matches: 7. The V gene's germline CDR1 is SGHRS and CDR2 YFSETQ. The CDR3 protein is CASSSGTSGLTDTQYF. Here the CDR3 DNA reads TGCGCCAGCAGTTCCGGGACTAGCGGACTCACAGATACGCAGTATTTT.

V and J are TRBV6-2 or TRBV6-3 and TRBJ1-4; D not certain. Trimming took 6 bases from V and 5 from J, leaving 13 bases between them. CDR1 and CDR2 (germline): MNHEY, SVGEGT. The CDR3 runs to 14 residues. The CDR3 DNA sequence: TGTGCCAGCAGCCCGATGGGAGGGAATGAAAAACTGTTTTTT. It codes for CASSPMGGNEKLFF.

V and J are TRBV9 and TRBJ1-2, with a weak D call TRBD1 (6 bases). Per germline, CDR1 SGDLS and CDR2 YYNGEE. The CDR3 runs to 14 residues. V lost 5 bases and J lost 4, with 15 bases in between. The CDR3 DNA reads TGTGCCAGCAGAGCTCAGGGGTTTAGCTATGGCTACACCTTC. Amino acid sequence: CASRAQGFSYGYTF.

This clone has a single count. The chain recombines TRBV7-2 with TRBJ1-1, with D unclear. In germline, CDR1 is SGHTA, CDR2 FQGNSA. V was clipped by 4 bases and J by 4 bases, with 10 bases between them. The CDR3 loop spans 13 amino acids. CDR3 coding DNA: TGTGCCAGCAGCTCCCGGGAGGGCACTGAAGCTTTCTTT. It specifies CASSSREGTEAFF.

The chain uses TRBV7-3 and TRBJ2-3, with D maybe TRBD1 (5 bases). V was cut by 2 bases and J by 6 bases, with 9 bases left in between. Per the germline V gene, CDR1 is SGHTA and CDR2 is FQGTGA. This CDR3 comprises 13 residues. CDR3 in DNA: TGTGCCAGCAGCTTACAGGGCTGGGATACGCAGTATTTT. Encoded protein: CASSLQGWDTQYF.

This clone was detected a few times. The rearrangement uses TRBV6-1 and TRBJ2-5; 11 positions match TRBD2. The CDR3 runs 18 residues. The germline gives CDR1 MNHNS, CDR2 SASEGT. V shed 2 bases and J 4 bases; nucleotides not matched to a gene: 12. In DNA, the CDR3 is TGTGCCAGCAGTGAAACGACTAGCGGGGCCGCGGTTGGAGAGACCCAGTACTTC. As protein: CASSETTSGAAVGETQYF.

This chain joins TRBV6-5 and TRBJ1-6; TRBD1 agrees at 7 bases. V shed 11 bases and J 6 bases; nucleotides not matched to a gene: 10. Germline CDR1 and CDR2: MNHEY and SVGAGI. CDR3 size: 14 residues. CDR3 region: CAARLTGVNSPLHF. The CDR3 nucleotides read TGTGCCGCGCGACTTACAGGGGTTAATTCACCCCTCCACTTT.

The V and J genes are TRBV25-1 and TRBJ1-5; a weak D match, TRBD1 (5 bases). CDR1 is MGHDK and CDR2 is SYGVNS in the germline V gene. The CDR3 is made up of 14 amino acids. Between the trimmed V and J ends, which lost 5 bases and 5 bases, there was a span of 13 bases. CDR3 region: CASSPAGGDQPQHF. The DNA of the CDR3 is TGTGCCAGCAGTCCGGCGGGGGGGGATCAGCCCCAGCATTTT. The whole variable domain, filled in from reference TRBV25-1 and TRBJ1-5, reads EADIYQTPRYLVIGTGKKITLECSQTMGHDKMYWYQQDPGMELHLIHYSYGVNSTEKGDLSSESTVSRIRTEHFPLTLESARPSHTSQYLCASSPAGGDQPQHFGDGTRLSIL.

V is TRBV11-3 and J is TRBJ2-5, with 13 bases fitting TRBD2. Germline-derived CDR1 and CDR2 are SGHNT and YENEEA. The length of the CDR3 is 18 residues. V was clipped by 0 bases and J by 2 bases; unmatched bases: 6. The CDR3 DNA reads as TGTGCCAGCAGCTTAGAGGCGTGGACTAGCGGGGGTCAAGAGACCCAGTACTTC. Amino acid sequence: CASSLEAWTSGGQETQYF.

The CDR3 here is CASSIVFPREDGYTF. The CDR3 nucleotides are TGTGCCAGTAGTATCGTCTTCCCTCGGGAGGATGGCTACACCTTC. V gene TRBV19 combines with J gene TRBJ1-2; D is unclear. Looked up from germline, CDR1 is LNHDA and CDR2 is SQIVND (reference sequence). V was clipped by 3 bases and J by 6 bases, with 17 bases between them. The CDR3 spans 15 residues.

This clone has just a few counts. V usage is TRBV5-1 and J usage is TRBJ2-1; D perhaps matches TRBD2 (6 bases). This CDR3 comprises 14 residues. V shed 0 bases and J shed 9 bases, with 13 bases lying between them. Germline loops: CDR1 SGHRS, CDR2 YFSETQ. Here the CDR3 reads CASSLAGGLVEQFF. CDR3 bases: TGCGCCAGCAGCTTGGCAGGAGGGTTAGTTGAGCAGTTCTTC.

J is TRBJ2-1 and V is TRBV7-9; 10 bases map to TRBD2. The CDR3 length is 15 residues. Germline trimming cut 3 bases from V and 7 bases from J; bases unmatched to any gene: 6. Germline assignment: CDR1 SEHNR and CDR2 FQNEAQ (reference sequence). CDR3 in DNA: TGTGCCAGCAGCTTTGGGCTAGCGGGGGAGAATGAGCAGTTCTTC. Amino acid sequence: CASSFGLAGENEQFF.

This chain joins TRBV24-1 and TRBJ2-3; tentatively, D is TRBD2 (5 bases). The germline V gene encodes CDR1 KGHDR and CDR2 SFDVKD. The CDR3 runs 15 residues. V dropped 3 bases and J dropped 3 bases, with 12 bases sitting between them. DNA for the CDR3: TGTGCCACCAGTGATACTAGGATGGGTACAGATACGCAGTATTTT. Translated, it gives CATSDTRMGTDTQYF.